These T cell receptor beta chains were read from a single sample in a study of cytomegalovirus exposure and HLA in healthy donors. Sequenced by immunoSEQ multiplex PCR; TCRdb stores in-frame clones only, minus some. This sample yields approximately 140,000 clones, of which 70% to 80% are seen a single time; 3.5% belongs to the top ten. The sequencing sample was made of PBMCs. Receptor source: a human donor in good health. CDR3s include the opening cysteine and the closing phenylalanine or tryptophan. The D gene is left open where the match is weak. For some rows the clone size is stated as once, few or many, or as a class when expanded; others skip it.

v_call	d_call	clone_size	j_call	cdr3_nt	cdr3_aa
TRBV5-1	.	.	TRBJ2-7	TGCGCCAGCAGCTTGGACCCGATATACGAGCAGTACTTC	CASSLDPIYEQYF
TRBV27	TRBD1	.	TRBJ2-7	TGTGCCAGCAAAATGACAGGGGTTGGGGAGCAGTACTTC	CASKMTGVGEQYF
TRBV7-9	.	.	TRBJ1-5	TGTGCCAGCAGCTTAGTGGAGGGATATAGCAATCAGCCCCAGCATTTT	CASSLVEGYSNQPQHF
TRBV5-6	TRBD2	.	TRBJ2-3	TGTGCCAGCACCTCTCGCCGGGAGGCTCGGGATACGCAGTATTTT	CASTSRREARDTQYF
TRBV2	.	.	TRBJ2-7	TGTGCCAGCAGTGTTCCCAGGGGTTCCTACGAGCAGTACTTC	CASSVPRGSYEQYF
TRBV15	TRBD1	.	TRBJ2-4	TGTGCCACCAGCAGAGAGGGGACAGGGGACGTGTCCAAAAACATTCAGTACTTC	CATSREGTGDVSKNIQYF
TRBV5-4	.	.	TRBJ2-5	TGTGCCAGCAGCTTGGCCAAGCGCCAAGAGACCCAGTACTTC	CASSLAKRQETQYF
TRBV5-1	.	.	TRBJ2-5	TGCGCCAGCAGCGTGGTCAGGGGTAAAGAGACCCAGTACTTC	CASSVVRGKETQYF
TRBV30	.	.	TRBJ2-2	TGTGCCTGGAGACTGCAGAGGGCCGGGGAGCTGTTTTTT	CAWRLQRAGELFF
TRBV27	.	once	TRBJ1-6	TGTGCCAGCAGTTTATGGGGCAGGGGCGCAAGCTCCTATAATTCACCCCTCCACTTT	CASSLWGRGASSYNSPLHF
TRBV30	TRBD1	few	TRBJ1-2	TGTGCCTGGAAAAGCGACAGGGGAGAAGTCTATGGCTACACCTTC	CAWKSDRGEVYGYTF
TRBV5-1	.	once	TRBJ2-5	TGCGCCAGCAGCTTGGTGCAGGGAGAGACCCAGTACTTC	CASSLVQGETQYF
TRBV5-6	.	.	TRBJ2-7	TGTGCCAGCAGCCTACCGACAGAATCCTACGAGCAGTACTTC	CASSLPTESYEQYF
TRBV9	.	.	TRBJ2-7	TGTGCCAGCAGCGTAGGCGGGGGCTTCTCCTACGAGCAGTACTTC	CASSVGGGFSYEQYF
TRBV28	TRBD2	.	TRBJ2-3	TGTGCCAGCATGAGTCCAGCGGGGATAGGTACGCAGTATTTT	CASMSPAGIGTQYF
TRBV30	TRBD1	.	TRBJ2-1	TGTGCCTGGAGTGCGCGACAGGGAAGCAATGAGCAGTTCTTC	CAWSARQGSNEQFF
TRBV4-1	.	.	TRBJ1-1	TGCGCCAGCAGGTTTCGACCGACTTACGCTGAAGCTTTCTTT	CASRFRPTYAEAFF
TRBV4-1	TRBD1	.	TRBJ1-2	TGCGCCAGCAGCCAAGATGAACAGGGGCGGTGGGATGGCTACACCTTC	CASSQDEQGRWDGYTF
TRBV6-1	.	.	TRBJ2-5	TGTGCCAGCAGTGATGGGGTCGACAGTGTCCAAGAGACCCAGTACTTC	CASSDGVDSVQETQYF
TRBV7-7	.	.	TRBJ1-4	TGTGCCAGCCTCGTAGTTGCGCCAGGTTCGCCTAATGAAAAACTGTTTTTT	CASLVVAPGSPNEKLFF
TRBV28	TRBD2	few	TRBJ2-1	TGTGCCAGCAGTTTACGAGCGGGAGGCTTCAATGAGCAGTTCTTC	CASSLRAGGFNEQFF
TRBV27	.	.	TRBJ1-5	TGTGCCAGCAGTATGGGACTGGGCAGGGTTAGCAATCAGCCCCAGCATTTT	CASSMGLGRVSNQPQHF
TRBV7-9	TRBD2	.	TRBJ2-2	TGTGCCAGCAGCGGGACTAGCGGGATATACACCGGGGAGCTGTTTTTT	CASSGTSGIYTGELFF
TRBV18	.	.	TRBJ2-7	TGTGCCAGCTCACCATTAGGGAGTTTTGACGAGCAGTACTTC	CASSPLGSFDEQYF
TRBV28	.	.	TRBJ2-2	TGTGCCAGTCTGAAACAGGGAGGGCGGGGCGGGGAGCTGTTTTTT	CASLKQGGRGGELFF
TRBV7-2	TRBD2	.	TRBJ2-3	TGTGCCAGCAGCCCGCCGGGACTAGCTGGTAAGGGTACGCAGTATTTT	CASSPPGLAGKGTQYF
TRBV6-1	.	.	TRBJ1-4	TGTGCCAGCAGTGAACCGCTGGGGGGGATAGGTGAAAAACTGTTTTTT	CASSEPLGGIGEKLFF
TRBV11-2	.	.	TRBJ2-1	TGTGCCAGCAGCCAAACGGGCAATGAGCAGTTCTTC	CASSQTGNEQFF
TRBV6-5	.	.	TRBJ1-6	TGTGCCAGCAGTTACTCGAGGACAAGGCATTCACCCCTCCACTTT	CASSYSRTRHSPLHF
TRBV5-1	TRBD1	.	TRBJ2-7	TGCGCCAGCAGCTTGGAGGCAGGGGGCTCCTACGAGCAGTACTTC	CASSLEAGGSYEQYF
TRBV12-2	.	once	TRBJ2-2	TGTGCAAGTCGCTTTAGGAGGGGAAACACCGGGGAGCTGTTTTTT	CASRFRRGNTGELFF
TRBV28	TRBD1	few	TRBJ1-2	TGTGCCAGCAGTTTCGGGCAGGGGGCCAGCTATGGCTACACCTTC	CASSFGQGASYGYTF
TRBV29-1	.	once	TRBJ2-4	TGCAGCGTTGGAGTACGAGATCTAGCCAAAAACATTCAGTACTTC	CSVGVRDLAKNIQYF
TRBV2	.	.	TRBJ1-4	TGTGCCAGCAGGAAAGAGAGTTTCGAAGAAAAACTGTTTTTT	CASRKESFEEKLFF
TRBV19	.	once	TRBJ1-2	TGTGCCAGTACCCTGGACGGGGGCTATGGCTACACCTTC	CASTLDGGYGYTF
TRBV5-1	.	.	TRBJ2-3	TGCGCCAGCAGCTTGGGTAGCGTGCGCGCAGATACGCAGTATTTT	CASSLGSVRADTQYF
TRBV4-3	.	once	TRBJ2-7	TGCGCCAGCAGCCAATTGAACAGCTACGAGCAGTACTTC	CASSQLNSYEQYF
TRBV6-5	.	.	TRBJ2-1	TGTGCCAGCACTGGGGCTTACAATGAGCAGTTCTTC	CASTGAYNEQFF
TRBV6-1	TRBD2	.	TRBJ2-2	TGTGCCAGCAGTGAAGGCCTAGCGGGGGGGCACCCCGGGGAGCTGTTTTTT	CASSEGLAGGHPGELFF
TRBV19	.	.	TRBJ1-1	TGTGCCAGTAGTATCGTTGCAGGTCGTGCTGAAGCTTTCTTT	CASSIVAGRAEAFF
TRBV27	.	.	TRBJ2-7	TGTGCCAGCAGTTCGGGAGGGACAGAGTCCTACGAGCAGTACTTC	CASSSGGTESYEQYF
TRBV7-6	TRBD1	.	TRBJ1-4	TGTGCCAGCAGCTTATCAGGGGGCACTAATGAAAAACTGTTTTTT	CASSLSGGTNEKLFF
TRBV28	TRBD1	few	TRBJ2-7	TGTGCCAGCAGTCGGACAGGGGGCATCTACGAGCAGTACTTC	CASSRTGGIYEQYF
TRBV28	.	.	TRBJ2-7	TGTGCCAGCAACACCCCCTCCTACGAGCAGTACTTC	CASNTPSYEQYF
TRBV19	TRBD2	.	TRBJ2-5	TGTGCCAGTACAGCGGGAGGGCCGGGAGAGACCCAGTACTTC	CASTAGGPGETQYF
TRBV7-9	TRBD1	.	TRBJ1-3	TGTGCCAGCAGCTTGGGGACAGCTCCGGCTGGGGGTACCATATATTTT	CASSLGTAPAGGTIYF
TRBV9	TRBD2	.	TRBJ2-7	TGTGCCAGCAGCGCGGGACTAGCGGAAACCTACGAGCAGTACTTC	CASSAGLAETYEQYF
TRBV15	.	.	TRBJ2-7	TGTGCCACCAGCTCCGGACCGGACAGCTCCTACGAGCAGTACTTC	CATSSGPDSSYEQYF